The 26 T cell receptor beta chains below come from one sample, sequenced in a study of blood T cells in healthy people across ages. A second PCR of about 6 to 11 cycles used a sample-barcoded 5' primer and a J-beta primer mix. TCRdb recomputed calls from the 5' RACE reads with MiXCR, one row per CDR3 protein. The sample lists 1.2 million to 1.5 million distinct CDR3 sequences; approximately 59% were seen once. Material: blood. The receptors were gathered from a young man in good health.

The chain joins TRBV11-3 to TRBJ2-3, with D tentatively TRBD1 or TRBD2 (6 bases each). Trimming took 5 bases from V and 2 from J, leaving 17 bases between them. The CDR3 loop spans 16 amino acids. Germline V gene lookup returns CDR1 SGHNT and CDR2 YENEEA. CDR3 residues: CASSPRGDTFTDTQYF. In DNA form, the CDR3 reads TGTGCCAGCAGCCCCCGCGGGGACACCTTCACAGATACGCAGTATTTT.

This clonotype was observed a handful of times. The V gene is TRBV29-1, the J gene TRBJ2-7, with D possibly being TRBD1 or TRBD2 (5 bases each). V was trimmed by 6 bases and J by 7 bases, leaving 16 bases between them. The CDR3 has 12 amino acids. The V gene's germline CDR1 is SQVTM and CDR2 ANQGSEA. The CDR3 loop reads CSVTGTIREQYF. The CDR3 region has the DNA TGCAGCGTCACCGGGACCATAAGGGAGCAGTACTTC.

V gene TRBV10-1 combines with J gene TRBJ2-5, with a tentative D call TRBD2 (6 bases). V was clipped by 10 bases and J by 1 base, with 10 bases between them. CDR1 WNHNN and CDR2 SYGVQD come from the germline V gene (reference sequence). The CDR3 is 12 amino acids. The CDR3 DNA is TGCGCCACTAAGGGACTCCAAGAGACCCAGTACTTC. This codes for CATKGLQETQYF.

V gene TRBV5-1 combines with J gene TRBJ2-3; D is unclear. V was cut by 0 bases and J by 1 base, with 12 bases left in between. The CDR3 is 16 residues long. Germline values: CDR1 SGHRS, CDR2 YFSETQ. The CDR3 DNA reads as TGCGCCAGCAGCTTGGCCACTTTCTTCGGCACAGATACGCAGTATTTT. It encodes CASSLATFFGTDTQYF.

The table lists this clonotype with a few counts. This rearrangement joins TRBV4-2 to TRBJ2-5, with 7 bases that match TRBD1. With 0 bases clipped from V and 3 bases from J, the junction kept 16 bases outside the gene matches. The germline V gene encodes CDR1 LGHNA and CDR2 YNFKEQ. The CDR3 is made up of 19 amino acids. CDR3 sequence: CASSQEWGHLGQYEETQYF. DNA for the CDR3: TGTGCCAGCAGCCAAGAATGGGGACACCTGGGACAGTATGAAGAGACCCAGTACTTC.

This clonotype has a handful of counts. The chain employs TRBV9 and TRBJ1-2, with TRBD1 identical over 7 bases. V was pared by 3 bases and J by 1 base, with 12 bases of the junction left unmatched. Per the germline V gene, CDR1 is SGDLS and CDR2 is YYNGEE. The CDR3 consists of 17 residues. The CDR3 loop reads CASSGPGTENLNYGYTF. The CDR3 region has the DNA TGTGCCAGCAGCGGGCCCGGGACAGAGAACCTTAACTATGGCTACACCTTC.

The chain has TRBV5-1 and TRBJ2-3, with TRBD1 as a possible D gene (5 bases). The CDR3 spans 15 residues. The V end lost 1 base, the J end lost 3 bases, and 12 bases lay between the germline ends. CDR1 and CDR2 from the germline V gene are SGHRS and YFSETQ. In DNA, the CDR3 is TGCGCCAGCAGCTTGAGGCAGGGCTGGACAGATACGCAGTATTTT. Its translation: CASSLRQGWTDTQYF.

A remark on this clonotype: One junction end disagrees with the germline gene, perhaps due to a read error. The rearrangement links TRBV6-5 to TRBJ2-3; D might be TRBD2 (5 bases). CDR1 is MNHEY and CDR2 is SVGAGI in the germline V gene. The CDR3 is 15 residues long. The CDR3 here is CASSYSSGYTNTQYF. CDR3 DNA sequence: TGTGCCAGCAGTTATTCCAGCGGCTACACAAATACGCAGTATTTT.

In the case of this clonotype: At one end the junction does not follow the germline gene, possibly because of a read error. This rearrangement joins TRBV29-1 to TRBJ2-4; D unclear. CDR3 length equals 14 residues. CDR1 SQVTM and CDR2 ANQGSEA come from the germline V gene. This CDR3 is CSVEDLAATNIQYF. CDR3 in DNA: TGCAGCGTTGAAGATCTGGCAGCCACAAACATTCAGTACTTC.

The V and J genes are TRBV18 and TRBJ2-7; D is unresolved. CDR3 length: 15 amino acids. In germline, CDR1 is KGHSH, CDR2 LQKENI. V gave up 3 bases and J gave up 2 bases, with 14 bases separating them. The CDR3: CASSPGYSEAYEQYF. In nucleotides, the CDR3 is TGTGCCAGCTCACCGGGATATAGTGAGGCCTACGAGCAGTACTTC.

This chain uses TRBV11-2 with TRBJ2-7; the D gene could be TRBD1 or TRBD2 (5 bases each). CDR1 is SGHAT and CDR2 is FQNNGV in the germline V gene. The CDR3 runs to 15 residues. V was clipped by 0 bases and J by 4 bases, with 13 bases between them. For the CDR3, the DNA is TGTGCCAGCAGCTTAGATGGGGGTTTTACTTACGAGCAGTACTTC. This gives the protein CASSLDGGFTYEQYF.

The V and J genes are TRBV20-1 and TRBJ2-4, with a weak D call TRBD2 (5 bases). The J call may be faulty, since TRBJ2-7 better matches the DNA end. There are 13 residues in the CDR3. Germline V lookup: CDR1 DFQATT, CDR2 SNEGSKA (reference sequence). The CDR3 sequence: CSGTDSYTYEQYF. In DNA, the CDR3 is TGCAGTGGGACGGACTCCTATACCTACGAGCAGTACTTC.

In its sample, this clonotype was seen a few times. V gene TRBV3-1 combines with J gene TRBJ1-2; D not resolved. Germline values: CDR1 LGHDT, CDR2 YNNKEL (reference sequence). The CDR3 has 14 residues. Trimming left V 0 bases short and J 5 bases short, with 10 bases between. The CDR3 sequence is CASSQDLKAYGYTF. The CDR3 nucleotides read TGTGCCAGCAGCCAAGATCTGAAGGCTTATGGCTACACCTTC.

CDR3 region: CSARDRGSYTPLHF. For the CDR3, the DNA is TGCAGTGCTAGAGACAGGGGAAGCTACACACCCCTCCACTTT. The chain recombines TRBV20-1 with TRBJ1-6, with D tentatively TRBD1 (6 bases). The CDR3 is 14 residues long. Trimming removed 0 bases at V and 11 bases at J, with 14 bases between. Germline CDR1 is DFQATT and CDR2 is SNEGSKA (reference sequence).

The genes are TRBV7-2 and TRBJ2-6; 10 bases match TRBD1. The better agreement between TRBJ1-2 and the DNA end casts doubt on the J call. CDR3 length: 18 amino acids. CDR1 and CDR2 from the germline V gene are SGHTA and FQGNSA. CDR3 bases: TGTGCCAGCAGCTCAAACCGGCCGACAGGGGGCTATGTCTATGGCTACACCTTC. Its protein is CASSSNRPTGGYVYGYTF.

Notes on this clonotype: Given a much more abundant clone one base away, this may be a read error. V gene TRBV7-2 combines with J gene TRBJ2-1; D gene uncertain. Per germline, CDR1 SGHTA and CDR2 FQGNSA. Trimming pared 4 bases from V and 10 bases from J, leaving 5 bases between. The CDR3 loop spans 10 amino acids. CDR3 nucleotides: TGTGCCAGCAGCTCGGAGGAGCAGTTCTTC. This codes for CASSSEEQFF.

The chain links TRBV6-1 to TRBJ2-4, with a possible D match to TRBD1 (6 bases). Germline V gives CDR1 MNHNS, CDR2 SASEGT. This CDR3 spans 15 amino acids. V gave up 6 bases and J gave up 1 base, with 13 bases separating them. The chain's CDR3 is CASRVQGRAKNIQYF. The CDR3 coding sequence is TGTGCCAGCAGGGTACAGGGTCGGGCCAAAAACATTCAGTACTTC.

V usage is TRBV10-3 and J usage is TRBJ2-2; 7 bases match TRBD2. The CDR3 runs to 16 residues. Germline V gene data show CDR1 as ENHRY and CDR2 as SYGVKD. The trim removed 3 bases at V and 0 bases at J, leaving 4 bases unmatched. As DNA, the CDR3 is TGTGCCATCAGTGAAAAACTAGCGTCGAACACCGGGGAGCTGTTTTTT. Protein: CAISEKLASNTGELFF.

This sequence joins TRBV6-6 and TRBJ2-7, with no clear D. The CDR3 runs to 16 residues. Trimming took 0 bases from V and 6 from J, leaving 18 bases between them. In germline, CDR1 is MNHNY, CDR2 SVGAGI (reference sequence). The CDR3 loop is CASSYSTAVAGPEQYF. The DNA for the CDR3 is TGTGCCAGCAGTTACTCGACTGCGGTTGCAGGCCCCGAGCAGTACTTC.

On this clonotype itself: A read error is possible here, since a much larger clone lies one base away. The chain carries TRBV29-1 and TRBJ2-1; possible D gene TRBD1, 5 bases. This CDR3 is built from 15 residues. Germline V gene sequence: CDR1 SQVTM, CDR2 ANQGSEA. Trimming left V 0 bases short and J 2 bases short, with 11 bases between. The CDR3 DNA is TGCAGCGTTGAAGAGGACATCCTAACCTACAATGAGCAGTTCTTC. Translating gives CSVEEDILTYNEQFF.

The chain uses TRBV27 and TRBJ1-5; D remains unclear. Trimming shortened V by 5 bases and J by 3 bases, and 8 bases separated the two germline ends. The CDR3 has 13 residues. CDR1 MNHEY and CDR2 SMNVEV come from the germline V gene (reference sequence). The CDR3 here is CASSVGPNQPQHF. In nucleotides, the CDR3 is TGTGCCAGCAGTGTTGGGCCCAATCAGCCCCAGCATTTT.

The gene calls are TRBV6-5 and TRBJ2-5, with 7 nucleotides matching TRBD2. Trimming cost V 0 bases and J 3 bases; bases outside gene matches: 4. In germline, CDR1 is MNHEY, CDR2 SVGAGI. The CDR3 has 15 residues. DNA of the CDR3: TGTGCCAGCAGTTACTCCTCCCTAGCGGAAGAGACCCAGTACTTC. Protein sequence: CASSYSSLAEETQYF.

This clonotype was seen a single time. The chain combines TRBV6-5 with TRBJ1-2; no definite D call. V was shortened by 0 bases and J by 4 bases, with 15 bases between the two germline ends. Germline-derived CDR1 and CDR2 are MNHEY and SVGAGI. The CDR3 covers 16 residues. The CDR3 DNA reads TGTGCCAGCAGTTACTCGATCGCGGCGTGGGTCTATGGCTACACCTTC. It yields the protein CASSYSIAAWVYGYTF.

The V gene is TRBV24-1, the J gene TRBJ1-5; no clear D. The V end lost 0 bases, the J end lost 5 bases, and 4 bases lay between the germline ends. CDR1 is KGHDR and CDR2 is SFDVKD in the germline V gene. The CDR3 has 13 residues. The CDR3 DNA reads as TGTGCCACCAGTGATTTGGGGGATCAGCCCCAGCATTTT. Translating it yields CATSDLGDQPQHF.

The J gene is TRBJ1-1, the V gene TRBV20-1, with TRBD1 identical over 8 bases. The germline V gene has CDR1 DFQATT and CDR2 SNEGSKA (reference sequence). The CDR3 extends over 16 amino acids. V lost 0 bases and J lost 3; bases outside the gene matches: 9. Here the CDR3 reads CSARDRLQGGDTEAFF. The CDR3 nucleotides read TGCAGTGCTAGAGATCGCCTACAGGGGGGTGACACTGAAGCTTTCTTT.

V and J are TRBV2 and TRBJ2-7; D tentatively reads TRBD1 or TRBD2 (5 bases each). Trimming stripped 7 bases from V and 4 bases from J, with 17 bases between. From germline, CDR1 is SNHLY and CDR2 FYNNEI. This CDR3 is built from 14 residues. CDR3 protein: CASTVAGAEYEQYF. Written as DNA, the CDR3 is TGTGCCAGCACCGTGGCCGGGGCGGAATACGAGCAGTACTTC.